One sample yielded the 26 T cell receptor beta chains listed below, sequenced in a study of metastatic and nonmetastatic thyroid tumors. TCRdb reprocessed the PCR reads via MiXCR. The data contain approximately 70,000 clones, about 17% of them seen just once; the ten biggest clones take up roughly 13%. Before thyroid surgery, none of the patients had received any treatment. Material for sequencing was blood. These receptor sequences come from a female donor with papillary thyroid cancer or a benign thyroid nodule (not recorded which). Some clones in this sample may be carry-over from other donors' samples.

This clone was detected many times. The V gene is TRBV11-2, the J gene TRBJ2-1; 12 bases fit TRBD2. The CDR3 covers 16 residues. Germline CDR1 reads SGHAT; CDR2 reads FQNNGV. The J segment lost 7 bases and the V segment lost 4 bases, leaving 8 bases of the junction unmatched. The CDR3 sequence is CASSSRLAGERNEQFF. As DNA, the CDR3 is TGTGCCAGCAGCTCTAGACTAGCGGGAGAGAGGAATGAGCAGTTCTTC.

This clone was seen repeatedly, ten times or more. V usage is TRBV12-3 or TRBV12-4 and J usage is TRBJ2-5, with D tentatively TRBD2 (5 bases). Trimming took off 6 bases at V and 3 bases at J, with 17 bases between the two ends. The CDR3 is 15 residues long. CDR3 bases: TGTGCCAGCAGACCCGGGGAGCTAGTCGAAGAGACCCAGTACTTC. It specifies CASRPGELVEETQYF.

At least ten counts were recorded for this clone. The rearrangement joins TRBV20-1 to TRBJ1-2; TRBD1 is a possible D gene (6 bases). V was shortened by 3 bases and J by 0 bases, with 17 bases between the two germline ends. Per germline, CDR1 DFQATT and CDR2 SNEGSKA (reference sequence). The CDR3 has 16 amino acids. For the CDR3, the DNA is TGCAGTGCTAGCCACAAAGCTTGGACAGCTAACTATGGCTACACCTTC. Translated: CSASHKAWTANYGYTF.

Many counts were recorded for this clone. The chain uses TRBV6-1 and TRBJ1-3; 9 bases align to TRBD1. The ends lost 5 bases at V and 3 bases at J; junction bases unmatched: 8. The CDR3 contains 16 residues. Germline V gene lookup returns CDR1 MNHNS and CDR2 SASEGT. In nucleotides, the CDR3 is TGTGCCAGCAGTCGCCTCCCGACAGGGGGTGGAAACACCATATATTTT. Residues: CASSRLPTGGGNTIYF.

This clone was seen repeatedly, ten times or more. The genes are TRBV6-6 and TRBJ2-5, with 8 bases lining up with TRBD2. V lost 0 bases, J lost 4 bases, and 10 bases stayed unmatched. Looked up from germline, CDR1 is MNHNY and CDR2 is SVGAGI (reference sequence). This CDR3 is 17 amino acids long. Written as DNA, the CDR3 is TGTGCCAGCAGTTACTCTAAAGGGGACCGGGGGGGAGAGACCCAGTACTTC. The encoded protein is CASSYSKGDRGGETQYF.

In its sample, this clone was seen many times. The V gene is TRBV2, the J gene TRBJ1-2; D is ambiguous. Germline assignment: CDR1 SNHLY and CDR2 FYNNEI. This CDR3 is built from 15 residues. The V gene lost 8 bases and the J gene lost 0 bases, with 16 bases spanning the gap. The CDR3: CASSVTHSSNYGYTF. CDR3 DNA sequence: TGTGCCAGCTCAGTGACCCATAGCTCTAACTATGGCTACACCTTC.

The chain couples TRBV12-3 or TRBV12-4 to TRBJ1-2, with a weak D call TRBD1 (6 bases). V was clipped by 5 bases and J by 4 bases, with 23 bases between them. The CDR3 runs to 17 residues. The CDR3 loop reads CASSNLGHGLPGYGYTF. In DNA, the CDR3 is TGTGCCAGCAGTAACCTGGGACATGGCCTTCCTGGCTATGGCTACACCTTC.

This clone was observed a handful of times. The junction does not match germline at one end; this may be a read error. J is TRBJ2-7 and V is TRBV27; TRBD2 matches 7 bases. Germline V gene lookup returns CDR1 MNHEY and CDR2 SMNVEV (reference sequence). The CDR3 runs to 14 residues. The CDR3 reads CASSYPVLANDQYF. In DNA form, the CDR3 reads TGTGCCAGCAGTTACCCGGTACTAGCGAACGATCAGTACTTC.

This clone was seen repeatedly, ten times or more. V usage is TRBV15 and J usage is TRBJ2-3; TRBD2 might be the D (6 bases). Trimming took off 1 base at V and 2 bases at J, with 13 bases between the two ends. The CDR3 totals 16 residues. Germline assignment: CDR1 LNHNV and CDR2 YYDKDF (reference sequence). CDR3: CATSRGASEFTDTQYF. DNA for the CDR3: TGTGCCACCAGCAGAGGGGCTAGCGAGTTCACAGATACGCAGTATTTT.

V and J are TRBV10-1 and TRBJ2-1, with a weak D call TRBD2 (5 bases). CDR3 length: 14 amino acids. The V and J ends lost 3 bases and 5 bases respectively, with 11 bases between them. Germline V gene lookup returns CDR1 WNHNN and CDR2 SYGVQD (reference sequence). The chain's CDR3 is CASSDRGLDNEQFF. The CDR3 DNA is TGCGCCAGCAGTGATAGAGGGCTCGACAATGAGCAGTTCTTC.

This clone was observed at least ten times. The CDR3 bases are TGCGCCAGCAGCCAAATGTTGACCCGGGACTCAAGCTCCTACGAGCAGTACTTC. This codes for CASSQMLTRDSSSYEQYF. V usage is TRBV4-1 and J usage is TRBJ2-7; D perhaps matches TRBD2 (6 bases). Germline V gene sequence: CDR1 MGHRA, CDR2 YSYEKL. The CDR3 has 18 residues. V was trimmed by 2 bases and J by 0 bases, leaving 20 bases between them.

The sample holds many counts of this clone. V and J are TRBV19 and TRBJ1-5; D ambiguous. Germline CDR1 reads LNHDA; CDR2 reads SQIVND (reference sequence). The CDR3 extends over 15 amino acids. V lost 3 bases and J 4 bases, leaving 13 bases between the germline ends. CDR3 sequence reads: CASSIPRSENQPQHF. Here the CDR3 DNA reads TGTGCCAGTAGTATTCCCCGGAGCGAAAATCAGCCCCAGCATTTT.

This clone was observed a single time. The rearrangement joins TRBV11-2 to TRBJ1-2; D not certain. CDR3 length: 14 residues. Trimming left V 2 bases short and J 3 bases short, with 10 bases between. CDR1 and CDR2 from the germline V gene are SGHAT and FQNNGV. CDR3 sequence: CASSLSKGHYGYTF. CDR3 DNA: TGTGCCAGCAGCTTAAGCAAAGGGCACTATGGCTACACCTTC.

This clone was seen repeatedly, ten times or more. This chain connects TRBV11-3 to TRBJ2-2, with D hard to call. The CDR3 totals 15 residues. Looked up from germline, CDR1 is SGHNT and CDR2 is YENEEA. Trimming shortened V by 4 bases and J by 0 bases, and 9 bases separated the two germline ends. CDR3 loop: CASSSRPTNTGELFF. CDR3 coding DNA: TGTGCCAGCAGCTCCCGCCCCACGAACACCGGGGAGCTGTTTTTT.

This clone was observed many times. Other DNA sequences in this specimen translate into the identical CDR3. The chain has TRBV18 and TRBJ2-2; 13 bases align to TRBD2. The CDR3 contains 18 residues. Germline loops: CDR1 KGHSH, CDR2 LQKENI. The junction had 9 bases not matched to a gene; V was cut back by 3 bases and J by 5 bases. The CDR3 bases are TGTGCCAGCTCACCGCCACTAGCGGGAGGGCCGCGAACCGGGGAGCTGTTTTTT. It specifies CASSPPLAGGPRTGELFF.

In its sample, this clone was seen many times. The chain recombines TRBV7-8 with TRBJ1-4, with a tentative D call TRBD1 (5 bases). V was pared by 5 bases and J by 8 bases, with 12 bases between. In germline, CDR1 is SGHVS, CDR2 FQNEAQ. The CDR3 runs to 13 residues. The CDR3 bases are TGTGCCAGCAGCCTGCGGGGGAGCGAAAAACTGTTTTTT. It codes for CASSLRGSEKLFF.

This clone was recorded at least ten times. The chain is built from TRBV6-2 or TRBV6-3 and TRBJ1-3; D call uncertain. The CDR3 loop spans 16 amino acids. The V end was cut by 8 bases, the J end by 0 bases, with 17 bases between. Germline CDR1 reads MNHEY; CDR2 reads SVGEGT. The CDR3 spells CASGGLNGISGNTIYF. The CDR3 DNA follows: TGTGCCAGCGGAGGCCTCAACGGGATCTCTGGAAACACCATATATTTT.

This clone was detected a few times. The chain is built from TRBV4-2 and TRBJ2-2; a weak D match, TRBD2 (6 bases). CDR3 length: 16 residues. Germline V gene data show CDR1 as LGHNA and CDR2 as YNFKEQ. V dropped 0 bases and J dropped 4 bases, with 12 bases sitting between them. The CDR3 is CASSQDVDGSTGELFF. The CDR3 nucleotides are TGTGCCAGCAGCCAAGATGTAGACGGGAGCACCGGGGAGCTGTTTTTT.

This clone was picked up many times. This chain joins TRBV6-6 and TRBJ2-4; maybe TRBD1 (6 bases). V lost 4 bases and J lost 0, with 13 bases in between. The CDR3 is 16 amino acids. Germline CDR1 and CDR2: MNHNY and SVGAGI (reference sequence). The CDR3 bases are TGTGCCAGCAGTTCCTTTGGACAGCTAGCCAAAAACATTCAGTACTTC. Translating it yields CASSSFGQLAKNIQYF.

CDR3 loop: CASSATGGDNQPQHF. The CDR3 bases are TGTGCCAGCAGTGCAACAGGGGGGGACAATCAGCCCCAGCATTTT. This rearrangement joins TRBV6-1 to TRBJ1-5; 8 nucleotides match TRBD1. CDR1 and CDR2 (germline): MNHNS, SASEGT. V shed 4 bases, J shed 3 bases, and the junction held 5 bases outside the gene matches. The CDR3 is 15 residues long.

The table lists this clone with many counts. CDR3 DNA sequence: TGTGCCAGCAGTTTTTCCTCAGGGGACACTGAAGCTTTCTTT. Its translation: CASSFSSGDTEAFF. The V and J genes are TRBV12-3 or TRBV12-4 and TRBJ1-1; possibly TRBD1 for D (6 bases). CDR3 length equals 14 residues. With 3 bases removed from V and 3 bases from J, the gap between germline ends came to 11 bases.

This clone came up many times. The chain employs TRBV19 and TRBJ1-1; tentative D call: TRBD1 (6 bases). Looked up from germline, CDR1 is LNHDA and CDR2 is SQIVND (reference sequence). CDR3 size: 14 residues. The V end lost 5 bases, the J end lost 1 base, and 11 bases lay between the germline ends. CDR3 nucleotides: TGTGCCAGTAGTGCGACGACAGGGAACACTGAAGCTTTCTTT. Protein product: CASSATTGNTEAFF.

The gene calls are TRBV11-2 and TRBJ1-3; D might be TRBD1 (6 bases). The CDR3 is 15 amino acids. The V gene's germline CDR1 is SGHAT and CDR2 FQNNGV. The V end lost 1 base, the J end lost 1 base, and 8 bases lay between the germline ends. The CDR3 nucleotides read TGTGCCAGCAGCTTAGCTACAGGGTCTGGAAACACCATATATTTT. Protein: CASSLATGSGNTIYF.

This clone came up many times. This chain joins TRBV7-3 and TRBJ2-2, with D tentatively TRBD1 (6 bases). Germline V gene lookup returns CDR1 SGHTA and CDR2 FQGTGA. This CDR3 contains 14 residues. Trimming took 4 bases from V and 4 from J, leaving 10 bases between them. CDR3 nucleotides: TGTGCCAGCAGCTCGGGACACCGCACCGGGGAGCTGTTTTTT. The encoded protein is CASSSGHRTGELFF. The complete variable domain, with remaining parts taken from reference TRBV7-3 and TRBJ2-2, reads GAGVSQTPSNKVTEKGKYVELRCDPISGHTALYWYRQSLGQGPEFLIYFQGTGAADDSGLPNDRFFAVRPEGSVSTLKIQRTERGDSAVYLCASSSGHRTGELFFGEGSRLTVL.

V usage is TRBV30 and J usage is TRBJ1-1, with D possibly matching TRBD1 (5 bases). The germline V and J ends were trimmed by 8 bases and 4 bases, with 23 bases remaining between them. The CDR3 is 15 amino acids. Germline lookup yields CDR1 GTSNPN and CDR2 SVGIG (reference sequence). CDR3 sequence reads: CAMRQEWGLGTEAFF. The CDR3, as DNA: TGTGCCATGCGTCAGGAATGGGGCTTAGGCACTGAAGCTTTCTTT.

The table lists this clone with a few counts. The chain carries TRBV6-2 or TRBV6-3 and TRBJ2-7; D is undetermined. Germline V CDR1 and CDR2: MNHEY, SVGEGT. The germline V and J ends were trimmed by 7 bases and 3 bases, with 7 bases remaining between them. CDR3 length: 11 amino acids. Here the CDR3 reads CASMGIYEQYF. CDR3 in DNA: TGTGCCAGCATGGGTATCTACGAGCAGTACTTC.